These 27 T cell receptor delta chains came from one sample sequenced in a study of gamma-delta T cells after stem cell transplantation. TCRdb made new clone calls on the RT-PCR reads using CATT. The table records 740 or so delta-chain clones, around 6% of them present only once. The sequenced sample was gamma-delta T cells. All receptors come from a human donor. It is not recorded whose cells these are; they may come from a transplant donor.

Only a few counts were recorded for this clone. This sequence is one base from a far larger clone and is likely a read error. The CDR3: CACDSLGTYTDKPIF. In DNA form, the CDR3 reads TGTGCCTGTGACTCTCTCGGGACTTACACCGATAAACCCATCTTT. V gene TRDV2 combines with J gene TRDJ1, with D hard to call. CDR3 length equals 15 residues. Germline V gene sequence: CDR1 GEAIGNYY, CDR2 EKD.

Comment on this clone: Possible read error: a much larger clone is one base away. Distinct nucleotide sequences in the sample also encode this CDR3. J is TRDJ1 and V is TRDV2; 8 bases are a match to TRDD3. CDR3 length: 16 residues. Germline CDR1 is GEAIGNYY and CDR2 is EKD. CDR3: CACEKLGDQYTDKLIF. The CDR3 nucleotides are TGTGCCTGTGAGAAATTGGGGGATCAGTACACCGATAAACTTATCTTT.

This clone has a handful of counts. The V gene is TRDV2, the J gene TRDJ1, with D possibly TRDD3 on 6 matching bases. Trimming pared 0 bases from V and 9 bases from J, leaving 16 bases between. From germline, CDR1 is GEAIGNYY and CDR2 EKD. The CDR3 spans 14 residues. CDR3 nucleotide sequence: TGTGCCTGTGACACCGTGTCGGGGGAGAGGGAACTCATCTTT. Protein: CACDTVSGERELIF.

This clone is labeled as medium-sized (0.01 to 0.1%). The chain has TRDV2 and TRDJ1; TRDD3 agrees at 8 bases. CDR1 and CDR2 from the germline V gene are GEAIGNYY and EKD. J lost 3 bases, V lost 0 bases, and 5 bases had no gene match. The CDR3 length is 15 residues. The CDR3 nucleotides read TGTGCCTGTGACACCGTTGGGGGATCCGCCGATAAACTCATCTTT. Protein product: CACDTVGGSADKLIF.

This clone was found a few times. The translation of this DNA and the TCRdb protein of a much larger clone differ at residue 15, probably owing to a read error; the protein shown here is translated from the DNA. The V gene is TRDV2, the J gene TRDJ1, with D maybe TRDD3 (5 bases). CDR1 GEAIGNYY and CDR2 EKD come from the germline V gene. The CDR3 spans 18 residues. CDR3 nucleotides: TGTGCCTGTGACACCGTAGAATCGGGGACTGCGAACACCGATGAACTCATCTTT. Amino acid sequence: CACDTVESGTANTDELIF.

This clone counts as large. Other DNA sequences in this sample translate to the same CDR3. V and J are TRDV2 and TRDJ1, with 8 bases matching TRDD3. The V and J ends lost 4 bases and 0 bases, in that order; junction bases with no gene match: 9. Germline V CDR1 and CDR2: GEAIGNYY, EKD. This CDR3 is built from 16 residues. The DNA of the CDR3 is TGTGCCTGTGAGAAATTGGGGGATCAGTACACCGATAAACTCATCTTT. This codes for CACEKLGDQYTDKLIF.

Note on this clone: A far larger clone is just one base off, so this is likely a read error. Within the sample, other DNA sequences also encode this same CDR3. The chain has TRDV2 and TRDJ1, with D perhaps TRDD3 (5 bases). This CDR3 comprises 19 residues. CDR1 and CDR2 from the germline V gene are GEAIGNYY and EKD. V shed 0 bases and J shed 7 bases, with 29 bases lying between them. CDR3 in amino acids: CACDTVLLGDIGDVRKLIF. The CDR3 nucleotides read TGTGCCTGTGACACCGTACTTCTGGGAGATATCGGGGACGTCCGTAAACTCATCTTT.

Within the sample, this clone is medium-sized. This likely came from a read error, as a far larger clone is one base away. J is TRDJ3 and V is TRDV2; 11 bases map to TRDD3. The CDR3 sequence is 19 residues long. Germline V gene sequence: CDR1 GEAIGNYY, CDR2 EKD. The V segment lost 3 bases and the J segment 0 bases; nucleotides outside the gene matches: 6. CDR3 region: CACDAILGDSSWDTRQMFF. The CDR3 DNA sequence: TGTGCCTGTGACGCCATACTGGGGGATAGCTCCTGGGACACCCGACAGATGTTTTTC.

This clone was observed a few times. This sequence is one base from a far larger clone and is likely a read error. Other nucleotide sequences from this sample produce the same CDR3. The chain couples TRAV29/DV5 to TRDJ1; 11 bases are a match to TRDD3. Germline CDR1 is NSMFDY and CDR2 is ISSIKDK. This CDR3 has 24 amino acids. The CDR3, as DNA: TGTGCAGCAAGCGTCCTCCTACCAAGAGATTGGGGGATACGAGATCAACCGTACACGGATAAACTCATCTTT. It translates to CAASVLLPRDWGIRDQPYTDKLIF.

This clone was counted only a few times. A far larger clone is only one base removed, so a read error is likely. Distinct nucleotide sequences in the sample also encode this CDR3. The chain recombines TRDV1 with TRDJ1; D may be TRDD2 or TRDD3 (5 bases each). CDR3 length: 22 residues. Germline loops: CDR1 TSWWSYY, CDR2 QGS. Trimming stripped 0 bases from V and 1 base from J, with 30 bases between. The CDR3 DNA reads TGTGCTCTTGGGGAACTAAGCCCTAGACCCTACGGATTCTGGGCTGGCACCGATAAACTCATCTTT. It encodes CALGELSPRPYGFWAGTDKLIF.

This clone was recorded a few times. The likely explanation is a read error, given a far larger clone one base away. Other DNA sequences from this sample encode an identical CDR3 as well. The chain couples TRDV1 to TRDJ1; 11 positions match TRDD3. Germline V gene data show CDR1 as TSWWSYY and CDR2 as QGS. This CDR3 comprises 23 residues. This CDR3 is CALGPSGYAPPWGIRSYTDKLIF. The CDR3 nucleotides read TGTGCTCTTGGGCCGTCCGGCTACGCCCCTCCATGGGGGATACGATCCTACACCGATAAACTCATCTTC.

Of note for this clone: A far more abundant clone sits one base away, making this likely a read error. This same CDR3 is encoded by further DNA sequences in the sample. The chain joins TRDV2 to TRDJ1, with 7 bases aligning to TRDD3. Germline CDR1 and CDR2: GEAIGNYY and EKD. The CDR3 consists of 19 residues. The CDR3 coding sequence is TGTGCCTGCGACACCGTAGCAGGATACGGTCTTCCGTACACCGATAAACTCATCTTT. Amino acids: CACDTVAGYGLPYTDKLIF.

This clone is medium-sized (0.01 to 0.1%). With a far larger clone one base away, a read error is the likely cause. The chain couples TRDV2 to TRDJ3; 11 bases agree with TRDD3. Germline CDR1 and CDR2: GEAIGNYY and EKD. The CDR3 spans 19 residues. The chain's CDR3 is CACGTILGDSSWDTRQMFF. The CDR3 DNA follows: TGTGCCTGTGGCACCATACTGGGGGATAGCTCCTGGGACACCCGACAGATGTTTTTC.

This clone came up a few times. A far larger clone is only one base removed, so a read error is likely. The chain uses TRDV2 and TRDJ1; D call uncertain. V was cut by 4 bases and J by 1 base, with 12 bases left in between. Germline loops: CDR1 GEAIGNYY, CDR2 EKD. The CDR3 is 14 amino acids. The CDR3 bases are TGTGCCTGTGATGCGATAGGGGCCACCGATAAACTCATCTTT. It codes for CACDAIGATDKLIF.

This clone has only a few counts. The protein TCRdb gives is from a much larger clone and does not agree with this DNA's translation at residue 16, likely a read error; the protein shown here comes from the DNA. Written as DNA, the CDR3 is TGTGCCTGTGACACCATATTGGGGGATAGCTCCTGGGACACCCGACGGATGTTTTTC. Residues: CACDTILGDSSWDTRRMFF. The V and J genes are TRDV2 and TRDJ3, with 9 bases fitting TRDD3. In germline, CDR1 is GEAIGNYY, CDR2 EKD. The CDR3 is 19 residues long.

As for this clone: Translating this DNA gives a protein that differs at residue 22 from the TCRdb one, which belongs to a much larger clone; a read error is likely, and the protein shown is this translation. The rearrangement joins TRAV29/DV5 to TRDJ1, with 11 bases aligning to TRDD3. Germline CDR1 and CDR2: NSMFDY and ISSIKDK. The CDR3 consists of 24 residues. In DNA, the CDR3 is TGTGCAGCAAGCGTCCTCCTACCAAGAGATTGGGGGATACGAGATCAACCGTACACCGATAAATTCATCTTT. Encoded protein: CAASVLLPRDWGIRDQPYTDKFIF.

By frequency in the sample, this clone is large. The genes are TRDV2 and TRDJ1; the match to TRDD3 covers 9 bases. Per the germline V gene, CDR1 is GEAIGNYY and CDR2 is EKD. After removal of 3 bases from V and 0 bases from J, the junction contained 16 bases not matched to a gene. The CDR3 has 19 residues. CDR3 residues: CACDPLTTLTGGNTDKLIF. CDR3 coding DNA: TGTGCCTGTGACCCCCTTACGACGCTCACTGGGGGAAACACCGATAAACTCATCTTT.

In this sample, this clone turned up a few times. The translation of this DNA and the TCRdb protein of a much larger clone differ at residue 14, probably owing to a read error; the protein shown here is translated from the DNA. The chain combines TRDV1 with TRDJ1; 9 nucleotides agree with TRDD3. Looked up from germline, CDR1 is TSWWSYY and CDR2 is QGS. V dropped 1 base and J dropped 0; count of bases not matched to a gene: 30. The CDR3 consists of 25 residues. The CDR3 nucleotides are TGTGCTCTTGGGGAACCCCAGCCCACCGGGCCTTCCTGGGCGGGGGATACTGTCGACACCGATAAACTCATCTTT. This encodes CALGEPQPTGPSWAGDTVDTDKLIF.

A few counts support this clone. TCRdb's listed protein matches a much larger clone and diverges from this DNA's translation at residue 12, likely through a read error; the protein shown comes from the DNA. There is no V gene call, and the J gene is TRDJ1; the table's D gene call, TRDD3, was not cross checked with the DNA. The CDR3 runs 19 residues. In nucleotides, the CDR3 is TGTGCCTGTGACACCGTACTTCTGGGGGATATCGTGGACGTCCGTAAACTCATCTTT. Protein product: CACDTVLLGDIVDVRKLIF.

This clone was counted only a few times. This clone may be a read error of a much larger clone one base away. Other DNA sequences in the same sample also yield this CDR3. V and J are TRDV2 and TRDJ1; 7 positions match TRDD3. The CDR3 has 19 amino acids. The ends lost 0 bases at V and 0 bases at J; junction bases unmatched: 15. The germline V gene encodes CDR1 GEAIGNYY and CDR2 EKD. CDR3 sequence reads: CACDTVAGYGLPYTDKLIF. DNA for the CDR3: TGTGCCTGTGACACCGTAGCAGGATACGGTCTCCCGTACACCGATAAACTCATCTTT.

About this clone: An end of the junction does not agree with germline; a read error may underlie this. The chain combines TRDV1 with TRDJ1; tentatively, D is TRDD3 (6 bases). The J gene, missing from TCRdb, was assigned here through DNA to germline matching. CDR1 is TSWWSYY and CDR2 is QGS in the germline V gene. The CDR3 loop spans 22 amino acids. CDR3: CAIGEKFSTRRIIRGESDKLIF. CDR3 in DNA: TGTGCTATTGGGGAAAAGTTCAGTACTAGACGGATAATACGGGGGGAGAGCGATAAACTCATCTTT.

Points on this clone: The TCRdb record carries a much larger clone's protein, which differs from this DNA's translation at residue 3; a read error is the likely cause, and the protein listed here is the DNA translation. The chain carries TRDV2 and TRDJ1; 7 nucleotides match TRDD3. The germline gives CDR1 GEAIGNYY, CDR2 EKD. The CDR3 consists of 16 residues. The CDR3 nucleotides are TGTGCCTATGACGAAGTGGGGGACCCTTTCACCGATAAACTCATCTTT. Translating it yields CAYDEVGDPFTDKLIF.

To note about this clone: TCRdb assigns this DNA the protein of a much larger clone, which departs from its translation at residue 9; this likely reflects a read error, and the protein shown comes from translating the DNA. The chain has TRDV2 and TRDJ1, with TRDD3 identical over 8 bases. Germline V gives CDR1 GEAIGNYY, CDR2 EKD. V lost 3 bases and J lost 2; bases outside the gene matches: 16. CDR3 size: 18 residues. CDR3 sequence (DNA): TGTGCCTGTGACGCAGTACTGGGGGGTACAAAGTGGACCGATAAACTCATCTTT. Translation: CACDAVLGGTKWTDKLIF.

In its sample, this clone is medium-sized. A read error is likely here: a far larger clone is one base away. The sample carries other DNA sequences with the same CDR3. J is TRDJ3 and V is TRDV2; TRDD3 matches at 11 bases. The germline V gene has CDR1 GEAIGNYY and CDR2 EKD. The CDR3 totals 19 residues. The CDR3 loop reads CACDTILGDSSWDTRQMFF. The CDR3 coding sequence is TGTGCCTGCGACACCATACTGGGGGATAGCTCCTGGGACACCCGACAGATGTTTTTC.

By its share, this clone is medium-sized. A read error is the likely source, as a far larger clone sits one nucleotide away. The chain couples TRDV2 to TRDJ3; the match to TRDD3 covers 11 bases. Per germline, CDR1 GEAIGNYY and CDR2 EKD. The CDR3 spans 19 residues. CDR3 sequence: CACDTILGDSSRDTRQMFF. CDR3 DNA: TGTGCCTGTGACACCATACTGGGGGATAGCTCCCGGGACACCCGACAGATGTTTTTC.

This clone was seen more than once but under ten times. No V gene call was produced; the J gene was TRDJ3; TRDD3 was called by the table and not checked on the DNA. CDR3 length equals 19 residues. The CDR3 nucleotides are TGTGCCTGTGACACCCTCCTGGGGGATATCTCCTCGGACACCCGACAGCTGTTTTTC. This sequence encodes CACDTLLGDISSDTRQLFF.

The CDR3 sequence: CACDRLLGDTSHTDKLIF. In DNA, the CDR3 is TGTGCCTGTGACCGGCTACTGGGGGATACGAGTCACACCGATAAACTCATCTTT. The chain links TRDV2 to TRDJ1; 13 bases match TRDD3. The J segment lost 0 bases and the V segment lost 3 bases, leaving 9 bases of the junction unmatched. Germline V gene lookup returns CDR1 GEAIGNYY and CDR2 EKD. There are 18 residues in the CDR3.